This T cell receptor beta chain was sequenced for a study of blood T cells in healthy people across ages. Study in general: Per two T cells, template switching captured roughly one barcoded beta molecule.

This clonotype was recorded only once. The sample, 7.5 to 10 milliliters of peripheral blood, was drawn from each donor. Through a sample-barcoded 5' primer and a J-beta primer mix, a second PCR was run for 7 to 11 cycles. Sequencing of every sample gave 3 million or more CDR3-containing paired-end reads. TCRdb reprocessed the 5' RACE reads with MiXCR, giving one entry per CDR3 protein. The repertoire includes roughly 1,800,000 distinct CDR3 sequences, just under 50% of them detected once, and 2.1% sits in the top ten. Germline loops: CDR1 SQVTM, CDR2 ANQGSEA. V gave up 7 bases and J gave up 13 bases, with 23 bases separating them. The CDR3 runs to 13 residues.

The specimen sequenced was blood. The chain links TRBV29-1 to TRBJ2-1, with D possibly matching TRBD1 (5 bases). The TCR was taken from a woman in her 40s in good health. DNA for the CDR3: TGCAGCGCCGGTAAGGGCAGGGTGGAGACCCAGTTCTTC. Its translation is CSAGKGRVETQFF.